Below, 2 T cell receptor beta chains from the same sample are listed, as sequenced in a study of shared clonotypes between healthy human individuals. Naive CD8 cells lacked CD45RO and underwent positive selection for CCR7, leaving out terminally differentiated effector memory CD45RA+ cells. Profiled with immunoSEQ multiplex PCR; TCRdb holds only in-frame clones, not every one. The sample has around 2,000,000 clones, roughly 94% seen once. Material: naive CD8+ T cells sorted from blood. Receptor source: a man between 18 and 29 years old in good health.

This clone was recorded a few times. The chain recombines TRBV6-5 with TRBJ1-2; 7 bases align to TRBD1. CDR1 and CDR2 (germline): MNHEY, SVGAGI. There are 13 residues in the CDR3. The J segment lost 4 bases and the V segment lost 4 bases, leaving 3 bases of the junction unmatched. This chain's CDR3 is CASSWGQLYGYTF. The DNA of the CDR3 is TGTGCCAGCAGTTGGGGACAGCTCTATGGCTACACCTTC.

As DNA, the CDR3 is TGTGCCAGCAGCGTACACGGTGGTGGTAACCAAGAGACCCAGTACTTC. This codes for CASSVHGGGNQETQYF. The chain is built from TRBV9 and TRBJ2-5, with D unresolved. Trimming removed 1 base from V and 0 bases from J, with 13 bases in between. The CDR3 loop spans 16 amino acids. Germline CDR1 and CDR2: SGDLS and YYNGEE.